Below are 11 T cell receptor beta chains sequenced from a single sample in a study of T cells in Graves' hyperthyroidism and ophthalmopathy. The CDR3 regions of TCR beta were amplified from RNA transcripts. Initially, a first-round RT-PCR of the TCR CDR3 employed the HTBI primer set. One entry per CDR3 protein, called by TCRdb with MiXCR from the multiplex PCR reads. The table includes some 440,000 distinct CDR3 sequences, approximately 15% detected once. Sequencing used blood. Receptors originate from a woman younger than 30 with Graves' hyperthyroidism.

The chain combines TRBV6-1 with TRBJ2-3; 7 bases line up with TRBD1. Per the germline V gene, CDR1 is MNHNS and CDR2 is SASEGT. J was trimmed by 3 bases and V by 6 bases; bases with no gene match: 6. The CDR3 has 14 amino acids. The CDR3 DNA reads TGTGCCAGCAGGACAGGGCGAGTTACAGATACGCAGTATTTT. It specifies CASRTGRVTDTQYF.

The chain has TRBV24-1 and TRBJ1-2; TRBD1 might be the D (6 bases). The germline V gene has CDR1 KGHDR and CDR2 SFDVKD. V shed 7 bases and J shed 3 bases, with 8 bases lying between them. The CDR3 is 12 amino acids. The CDR3 loop reads CATSRTDYGYTF. CDR3 sequence (DNA): TGTGCCACCAGCAGGACAGACTATGGCTACACCTTC.

This clonotype was detected only a few times. The rearrangement uses TRBV9 and TRBJ2-1, with 11 bases fitting TRBD2. J gave up 6 bases and V 4 bases, and 12 bases lay outside the gene matches. Germline CDR1 is SGDLS and CDR2 is YYNGEE. This CDR3 is built from 17 residues. The chain's CDR3 is CASSYSGRAAGSNEQFF. Here the CDR3 DNA reads TGTGCCAGCAGCTATAGCGGGAGGGCCGCGGGTAGCAATGAGCAGTTCTTC.

This clonotype came up many times. The J gene is TRBJ2-5, the V gene TRBV27; 11 nucleotides agree with TRBD2. Germline CDR1 and CDR2: MNHEY and SMNVEV (reference sequence). The CDR3 spans 15 residues. Trimming cost V 6 bases and J 5 bases; bases outside gene matches: 8. This CDR3 reads CASSRSGRVRETQYF. CDR3 DNA: TGTGCCAGCAGCCGTAGCGGGAGGGTCCGTGAGACCCAGTACTTC.

This clonotype has more than one count but fewer than ten. J is TRBJ2-2 and V is TRBV19; D gene ambiguous. The ends were cut back, 1 base at V and 0 bases at J, with 9 bases in the middle. Per germline, CDR1 LNHDA and CDR2 SQIVND (reference sequence). CDR3 length: 16 residues. CDR3 in amino acids: CASSIVGYSNTGELFF. Written as DNA, the CDR3 is TGTGCCAGTAGTATAGTGGGCTATTCGAACACCGGGGAGCTGTTTTTT.

Only a few counts were recorded for this clonotype. The rearrangement uses TRBV13 and TRBJ2-2; the match to TRBD1 covers 7 bases. Germline V CDR1 and CDR2: PRHDT, FYEKMQ (reference sequence). V gave up 5 bases and J gave up 6 bases; unmatched junction bases: 15. The CDR3 is 17 amino acids. The DNA of the CDR3 is TGTGCCAGCAGCGTAACCCTACAGGGGAGTAGGCCCGGGGAGCTGTTTTTT. This sequence encodes CASSVTLQGSRPGELFF. Full variable domain (missing parts from reference TRBV13 and TRBJ2-2): AAGVIQSPRHLIKEKRETATLKCYPIPRHDTVYWYQQGPGQDPQFLISFYEKMQSDKGSIPDRFSAQQFSDYHSELNMSSLELGDSALYFCASSVTLQGSRPGELFFGEGSRLTVL.

The chain joins TRBV19 to TRBJ2-1; D may correspond to TRBD1 or TRBD2 (5 bases each). Looked up from germline, CDR1 is LNHDA and CDR2 is SQIVND (reference sequence). The V gene lost 5 bases and the J gene lost 7 bases, with 12 bases spanning the gap. This CDR3 contains 13 residues. CDR3 bases: TGTGCCAGTAGTCCCGGGGCGGGTAATGAGCAGTTCTTC. It translates to CASSPGAGNEQFF.

This clonotype has just a few counts. This chain joins TRBV12-3 or TRBV12-4 and TRBJ1-4; D might be TRBD1 (5 bases). The length of the CDR3 is 15 residues. V was cut by 3 bases and J by 5 bases, with 13 bases left in between. This CDR3 is CASSLGWGRNEKLFF. CDR3 DNA sequence: TGTGCCAGCAGTTTGGGGTGGGGCCGGAATGAAAAACTGTTTTTT.

In this sample, this clonotype turned up many times. The rearrangement uses TRBV20-1 and TRBJ2-5; 8 nucleotides align to TRBD2. Germline CDR1 reads DFQATT; CDR2 reads SNEGSKA (reference sequence). The CDR3 is 14 residues long. V was clipped by 3 bases and J by 4 bases; unmatched bases: 7. The CDR3 DNA follows: TGCAGTGCTAGCCCGGGAGGGGCGGGAGAGACCCAGTACTTC. It translates to CSASPGGAGETQYF.

This clonotype was observed at least ten times. The chain recombines TRBV10-3 with TRBJ1-1, with a tentative D call TRBD1 (6 bases). V was clipped by 7 bases and J by 7 bases, with 22 bases between them. This CDR3 is built from 15 residues. Per germline, CDR1 ENHRY and CDR2 SYGVKD. In DNA form, the CDR3 reads TGTGCCATCACCTCCGGGGCAGGGACAAGAGGTGAAGCTTTCTTT. It encodes CAITSGAGTRGEAFF.

This clonotype has at least ten counts. The chain couples TRBV24-1 to TRBJ2-2; weak D call: TRBD1 (6 bases). The ends were cut back, 4 bases at V and 3 bases at J, with 17 bases in the middle. Germline V gene lookup returns CDR1 KGHDR and CDR2 SFDVKD. This CDR3 has 17 amino acids. The CDR3 DNA reads TGTGCCACCAGTGACATACAGGGTGGCAAACACACCGGGGAGCTGTTTTTT. Its protein is CATSDIQGGKHTGELFF.